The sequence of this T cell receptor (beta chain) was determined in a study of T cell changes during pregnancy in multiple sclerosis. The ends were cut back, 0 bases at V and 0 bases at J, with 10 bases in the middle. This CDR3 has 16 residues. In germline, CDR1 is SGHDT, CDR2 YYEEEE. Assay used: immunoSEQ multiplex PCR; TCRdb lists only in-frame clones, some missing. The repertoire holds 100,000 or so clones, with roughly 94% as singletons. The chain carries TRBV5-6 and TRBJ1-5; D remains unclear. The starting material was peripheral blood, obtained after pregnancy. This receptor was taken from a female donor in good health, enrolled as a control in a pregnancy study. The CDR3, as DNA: TGTGCCAGCAGCTTGGGCCTTCAGGATAGCAATCAGCCCCAGCATTTT. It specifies CASSLGLQDSNQPQHF.